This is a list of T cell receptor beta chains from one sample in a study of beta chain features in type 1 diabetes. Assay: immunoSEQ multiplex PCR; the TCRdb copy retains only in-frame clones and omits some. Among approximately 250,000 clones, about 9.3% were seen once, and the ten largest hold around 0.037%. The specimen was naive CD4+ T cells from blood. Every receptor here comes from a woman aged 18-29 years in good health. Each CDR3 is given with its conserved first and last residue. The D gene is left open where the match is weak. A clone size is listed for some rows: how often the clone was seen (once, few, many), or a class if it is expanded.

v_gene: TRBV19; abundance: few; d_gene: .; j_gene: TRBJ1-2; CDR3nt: TGTGCCAGTAGTACCGACAGATTATATGGCTACACCTTC; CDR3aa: CASSTDRLYGYTF
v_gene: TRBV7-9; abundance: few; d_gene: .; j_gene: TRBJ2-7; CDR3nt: TGTGCCAGCAGCTTAGGGTCCGGTGGACTAATCTACGAGCAGTACTTC; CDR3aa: CASSLGSGGLIYEQYF
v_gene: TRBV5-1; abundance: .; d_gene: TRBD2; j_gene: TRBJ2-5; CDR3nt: TGCGCCAGCAGCTTGGCCGGGGAGGGAGAGACCCAGTACTTC; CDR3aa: CASSLAGEGETQYF
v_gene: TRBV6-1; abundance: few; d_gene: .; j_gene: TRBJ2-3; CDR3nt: TGTGCCAGCAGTGAACCCGGGGGACGTGATACGCAGTATTTT; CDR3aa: CASSEPGGRDTQYF
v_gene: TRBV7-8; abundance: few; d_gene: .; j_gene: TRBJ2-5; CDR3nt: TGTGCCAGCAGCTTAGTGCGGACAGTACAAGAGACCCAGTACTTC; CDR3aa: CASSLVRTVQETQYF
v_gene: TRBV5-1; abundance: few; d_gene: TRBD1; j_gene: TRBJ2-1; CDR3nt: TGCGCCAGCAGCTTGGGGAGACAGGGTTCGTTCGAGTTCTTC; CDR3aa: CASSLGRQGSFEFF
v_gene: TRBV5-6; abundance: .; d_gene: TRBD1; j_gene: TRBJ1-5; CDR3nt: TGTGCCAGCAGCACCGGGACAGTCAATCAGCCCCAGCATTTT; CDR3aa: CASSTGTVNQPQHF
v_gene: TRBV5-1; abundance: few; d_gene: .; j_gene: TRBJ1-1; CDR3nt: TGCGCCAGCAGCTTGGGTCTCGGACAACTGAACACTGAAGCTTTCTTT; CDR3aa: CASSLGLGQLNTEAFF
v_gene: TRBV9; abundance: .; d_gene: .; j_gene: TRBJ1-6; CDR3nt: TGTGCCAGCAGCGTGACAATGTATAATTCACCCCTCCACTTT; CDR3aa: CASSVTMYNSPLHF
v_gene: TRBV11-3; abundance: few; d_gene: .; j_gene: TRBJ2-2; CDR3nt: TGTGCCAGCAGCTCGACAGGCACCGGGGAGCTGTTTTTT; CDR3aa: CASSSTGTGELFF
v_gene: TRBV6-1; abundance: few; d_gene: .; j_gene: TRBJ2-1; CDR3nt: TGTGCCAGCAGTGAAGCCCCAGGGTTTGAGCAGTTCTTC; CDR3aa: CASSEAPGFEQFF
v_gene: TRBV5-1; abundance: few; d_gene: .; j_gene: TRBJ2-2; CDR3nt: TGCGCCAGCAGCTTGGCAGGAGGCGGGGAGCTGTTTTTT; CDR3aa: CASSLAGGGELFF
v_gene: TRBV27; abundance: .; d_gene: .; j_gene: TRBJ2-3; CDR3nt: TGTGCCAGCAGTTCGACCTCTTTACTAGGATGGGCAGATACGCAGTATTTT; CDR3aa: CASSSTSLLGWADTQYF
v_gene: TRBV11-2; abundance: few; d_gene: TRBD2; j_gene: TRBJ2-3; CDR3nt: TGTGCCAGCAGCCCTAGCGGGGGGCTCGGTGATACGCAGTATTTT; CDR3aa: CASSPSGGLGDTQYF
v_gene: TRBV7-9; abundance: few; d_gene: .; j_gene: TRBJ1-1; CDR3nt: TGTGCCAGCAGCAGAGACACAGTGAACACTGAAGCTTTCTTT; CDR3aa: CASSRDTVNTEAFF
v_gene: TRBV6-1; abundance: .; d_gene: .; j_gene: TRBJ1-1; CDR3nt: TGTGCCAGCAGTGAAGGTCGGAACACTGAAGCTTTCTTT; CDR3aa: CASSEGRNTEAFF
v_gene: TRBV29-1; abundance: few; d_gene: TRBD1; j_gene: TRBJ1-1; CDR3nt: TGCAGCGCCGTCCCGGGACAGGGTGAAGCTTTCTTT; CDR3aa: CSAVPGQGEAFF
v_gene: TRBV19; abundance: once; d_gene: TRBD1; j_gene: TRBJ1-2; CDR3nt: TGTGCCAGTCGGGGGACAGGGGAGGGCTACACCTTC; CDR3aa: CASRGTGEGYTF
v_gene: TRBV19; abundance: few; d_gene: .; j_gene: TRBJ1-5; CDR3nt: TGTGCCAGTAGCTCCACCGGGGGCAATCAGCCCCAGCATTTT; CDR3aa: CASSSTGGNQPQHF
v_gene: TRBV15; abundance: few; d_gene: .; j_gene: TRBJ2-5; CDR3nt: TGTGCCACCAGAGTGGCCCCCAGGGAGACCCAGTACTTC; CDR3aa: CATRVAPRETQYF
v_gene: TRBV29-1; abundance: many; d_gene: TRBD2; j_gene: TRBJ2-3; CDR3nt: TGCAGCGTTGATGGACTAGCGGGGGGAACAGATACGCAGTATTTT; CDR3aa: CSVDGLAGGTDTQYF
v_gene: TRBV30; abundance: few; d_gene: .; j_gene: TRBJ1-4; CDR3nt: TGTGCCTGGAGTTTTCAGGGGCCCCTGTCGGGTGAAAAACTGTTTTTT; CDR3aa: CAWSFQGPLSGEKLFF
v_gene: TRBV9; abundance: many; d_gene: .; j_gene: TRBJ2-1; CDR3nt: TGTGCCAGCAGCGTCTCATGGGGCGAGCAGTTCTTC; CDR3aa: CASSVSWGEQFF
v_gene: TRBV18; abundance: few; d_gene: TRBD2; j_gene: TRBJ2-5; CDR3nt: TGTGCCAGCTCACCCAGCGGGGGGGCCTGGGAGACCCAGTACTTC; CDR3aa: CASSPSGGAWETQYF
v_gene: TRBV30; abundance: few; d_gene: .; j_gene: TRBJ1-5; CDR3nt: TGTGCCTGGAGTGTCGGGGAGGTTCAGCCCCAGCATTTT; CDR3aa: CAWSVGEVQPQHF
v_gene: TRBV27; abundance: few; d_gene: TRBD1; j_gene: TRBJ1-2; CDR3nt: TGTGCCAGCGGCAACAGGGGAGGCTACACCTTC; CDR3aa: CASGNRGGYTF
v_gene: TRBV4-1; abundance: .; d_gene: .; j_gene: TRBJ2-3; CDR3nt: TGCGCCAGCAGCCAAGATAAAGACTCACGGCCTCAGTATTTT; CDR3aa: CASSQDKDSRPQYF
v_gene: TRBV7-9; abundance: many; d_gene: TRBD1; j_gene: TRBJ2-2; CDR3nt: TGTGCCAGCAGCTTGGGACAGATCAACACCGGGGAGCTGTTTTTT; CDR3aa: CASSLGQINTGELFF
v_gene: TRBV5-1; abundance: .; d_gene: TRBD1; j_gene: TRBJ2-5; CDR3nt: TGCGCCAGCCACAGTCCCGGGACAGGGGAAGAGACCCAGTACTTC; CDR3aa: CASHSPGTGEETQYF
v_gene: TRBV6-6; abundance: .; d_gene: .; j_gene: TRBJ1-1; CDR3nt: TGTGCCAGCAGTTTCAGCGGTAACACTGAAGCTTTCTTT; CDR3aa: CASSFSGNTEAFF
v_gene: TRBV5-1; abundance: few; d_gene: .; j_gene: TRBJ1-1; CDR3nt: TGCGCCAGCAGCTTGGTGGCAGGGGCCGGCACTGAAGCTTTCTTT; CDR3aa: CASSLVAGAGTEAFF
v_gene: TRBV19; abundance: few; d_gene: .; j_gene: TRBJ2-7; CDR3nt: TGTGCCAGTAGTATGCAAAGGGGAAGCGAGCAGTACTTC; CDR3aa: CASSMQRGSEQYF
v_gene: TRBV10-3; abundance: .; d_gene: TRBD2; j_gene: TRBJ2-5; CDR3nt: TGTGCCATCGGTCTAGCGGGAGGGCCATCCCGTACAGAAGAGACCCAGTACTTC; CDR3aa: CAIGLAGGPSRTEETQYF
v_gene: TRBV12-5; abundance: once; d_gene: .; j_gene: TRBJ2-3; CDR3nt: TGTGCTAGTGGTTCAGGACGACAGGCGAGCACAGATACGCAGTATTTT; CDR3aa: CASGSGRQASTDTQYF
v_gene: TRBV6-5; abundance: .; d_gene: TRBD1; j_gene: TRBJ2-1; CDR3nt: TGTGCCAGTTCCACCCGGGACAGGGGGCCCTACCAGCAGTTCTTC; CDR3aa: CASSTRDRGPYQQFF
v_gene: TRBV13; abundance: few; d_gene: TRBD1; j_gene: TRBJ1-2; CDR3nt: TGTGCCAGCAGTCAGAGCCGGGACAGAATTTTCTATGGCTACACCTTC; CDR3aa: CASSQSRDRIFYGYTF
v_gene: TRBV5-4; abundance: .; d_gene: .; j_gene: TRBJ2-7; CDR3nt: TGTGCCAGCAGCCCCAGGGCAGGGGCCTACGAGCAGTACTTC; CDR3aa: CASSPRAGAYEQYF
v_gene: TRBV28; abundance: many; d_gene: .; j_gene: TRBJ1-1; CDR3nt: TGTGCCAGCAGTTTTACAGCTGAAGCTTTCTTT; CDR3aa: CASSFTAEAFF
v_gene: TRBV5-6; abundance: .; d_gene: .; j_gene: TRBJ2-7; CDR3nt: TGTGCCAGCAGCTTGGACCTAGCGTCATACGAGCAGTACTTC; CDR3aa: CASSLDLASYEQYF
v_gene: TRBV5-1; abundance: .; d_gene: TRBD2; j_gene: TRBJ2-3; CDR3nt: TGCGCCAGCAGCTCGGGACTAGCGGGGGGTACAGCAGTGACAGATACGCAGTATTTT; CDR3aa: CASSSGLAGGTAVTDTQYF
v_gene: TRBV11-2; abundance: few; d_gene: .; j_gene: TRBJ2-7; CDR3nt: TGTGCCAGCAGCGAACAGGGTTACGAGCAGTACTTC; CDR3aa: CASSEQGYEQYF
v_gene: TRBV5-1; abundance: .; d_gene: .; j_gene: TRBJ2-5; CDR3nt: TGCGCCAGCAGCTACCAGGGCTCCGGAGAGACCCAGTACTTC; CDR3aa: CASSYQGSGETQYF
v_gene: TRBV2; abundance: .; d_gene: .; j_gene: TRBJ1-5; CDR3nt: TGTGCCAGCAGTCAGGGAAACAATCAGCCCCAGCATTTT; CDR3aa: CASSQGNNQPQHF
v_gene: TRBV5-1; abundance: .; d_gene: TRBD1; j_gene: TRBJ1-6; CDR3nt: TGCGCCAGCAGCTTACAGCAACAGGGGGCGTCTTCACCCCTCCACTTT; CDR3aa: CASSLQQQGASSPLHF
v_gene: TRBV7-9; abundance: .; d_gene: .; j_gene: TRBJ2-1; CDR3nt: TGTGCCAGCAGCTTGGAGTGGAATGAGCAGTTCTTC; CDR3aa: CASSLEWNEQFF
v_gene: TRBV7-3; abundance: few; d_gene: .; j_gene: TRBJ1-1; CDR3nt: TGTGCCAGCAGCTTAAGTAGGGAGGCTGGCACTGAAGCTTTCTTT; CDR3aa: CASSLSREAGTEAFF
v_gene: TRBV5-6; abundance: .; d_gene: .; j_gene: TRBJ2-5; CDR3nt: TGTGCCAGTAGCTTGCCAAAAGAGACCCAGTACTTC; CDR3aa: CASSLPKETQYF
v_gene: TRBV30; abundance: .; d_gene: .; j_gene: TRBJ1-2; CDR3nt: TGTGCCTGGAGGGGTAGGGCGGGATATGGCTACACCTTC; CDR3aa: CAWRGRAGYGYTF
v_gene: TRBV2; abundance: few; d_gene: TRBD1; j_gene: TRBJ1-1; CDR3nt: TGTGCCAGCGGCCGACAGGGTGGCACTGAAGCTTTCTTT; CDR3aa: CASGRQGGTEAFF
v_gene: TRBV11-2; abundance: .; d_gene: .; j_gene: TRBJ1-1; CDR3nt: TGTGCCAGCAGCTTAGAAGAGGGCCGGAACACTGAAGCTTTCTTT; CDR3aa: CASSLEEGRNTEAFF
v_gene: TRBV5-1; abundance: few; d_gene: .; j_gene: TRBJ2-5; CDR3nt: TGCGCCAGCAGCTCCGGGGAGCCCCCTCGGGAGACCCAGTACTTC; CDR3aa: CASSSGEPPRETQYF
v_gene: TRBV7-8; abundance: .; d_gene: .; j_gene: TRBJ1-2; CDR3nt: TGTGCCAGCAGCTTAGTGCGGGGCTCCCGCTATGGCTACACCTTC; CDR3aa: CASSLVRGSRYGYTF
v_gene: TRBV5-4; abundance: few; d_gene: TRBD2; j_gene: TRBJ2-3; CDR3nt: TGTGCCAGCAGCTTCCCCACTAGCGGGAGCACAGATACGCAGTATTTT; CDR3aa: CASSFPTSGSTDTQYF
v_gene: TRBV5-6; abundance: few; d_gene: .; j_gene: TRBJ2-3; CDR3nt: TGTGCCAGCAGCTTGACTAGCACAGATACGCAGTATTTT; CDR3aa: CASSLTSTDTQYF
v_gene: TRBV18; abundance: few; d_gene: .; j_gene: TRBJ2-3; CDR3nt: TGTGCCAGCTCACCACCGTCGCAGGGGATAGATACGCAGTATTTT; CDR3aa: CASSPPSQGIDTQYF